This T cell receptor beta chain was identified during a study of blood T cell repertoires in COVID-19 (dated by TCRdb to about 2020). Background for the entire study: Samples covering the acute and convalescent phases of COVID-19 were provided by collaborators in the United States, Italy and Spain. The material from the prospective study consisted of cDNA or gDNA derived from T cells, B-cell-depleted T cells, or PBMCs. The repertoires were made available in a free public database intended to serve as a resource for research on the immune response to SARS-CoV-2. Deeply sampled blood TCRbeta repertoires from subjects exposed to, actively infected with, or recovered from COVID-19 were included in the dataset. Nearly every sample came with metadata listing a de-identified subject ID, COVID-19 status, age in years and sex. HLA class I and class II types, where available, came from metadata supplied by the sample provider rather than from assay-based typing. The samples were drawn from two sources: the first 160 participants of the ongoing ImmuneRACE study, and approximately 1,300 subjects contributed by 6 global collaborators. Summary of the overall study and its limitations: The quantity of clinical and demographic metadata differed by source and by participant and was supplied without curation.

The collaborating institutions used their own protocols to collect whole blood in K2EDTA tubes. Collaborator samples were shipped for TCRbeta analysis as frozen whole blood, isolated PBMCs, or DNA extracted from either sample type. Comments on this clone: The clone's antigen remains unknown. No qualities accompany the bases; no much larger clone lies one base away.

From the cysteine through the phenylalanine, the CDR3 covers 17 amino acids. Only the CDR3 DNA is retained, 51 bases long and in frame from the first base. The germline V gene (reference sequence) yields LNHNV for CDR1 and YYDKDF for CDR2. Here V drops 2 bases and J drops 5 bases, and the junction holds 12 bases not matched to any gene. TCRbeta CDR3 regions were amplified from genomic DNA by means of the immunoSEQ Assay, a bias-controlled multiplex PCR. The original methods were these. The number of nucleated cells in each sample was estimated by amplification of reference gene primers within the assay. To quantify the absolute abundance of each unique TCRbeta CDR3 rearrangement, sequence reads were collapsed and filtered. For each sample, productive Simpson clonality was calculated as the square root of Simpson's diversity index across productive rearrangements. In its TCRdb copy, this immuneACCESS table keeps in-frame sequences only and misses some clones. Where compared with another copy, unresolved V genes explain less than half of these, and the others have no known cause. Clonal size and the V and J genes are those of that table, whereas D and trimming came from the DNA. Across this sample there are a few hundred thousand clones, with 84% seen only once. The top ten clonotypes cover roughly 13% of the sample.

The sequence joins TRBV15 to TRBJ1-5, and 7 junction bases match TRBD1. The source of this sequence is a human donor in a cohort sampled during active COVID-19. Source material: peripheral blood. The DNA sequence reads TGTGCCACCAGCAGACTACCTCCGGGACAGCCGGATCAGCCCCAGCATTTT. This sequence encodes CATSRLPPGQPDQPQHF.